A single sample gave rise to the 27 T cell receptor beta chains below, sequenced in a study of beta chain features in type 1 diabetes. Reverse transcription of all isolated RNA meant that expressed TCRB transcripts were sequenced. Method: immunoSEQ multiplex PCR; TCRdb's copy keeps in-frame clones and lacks some. Seen here are a few hundred thousand clones, roughly 17% observed once, and the top ten hold approximately 0.081%. The antigens for these receptors are not known. Overall study findings and caveats: Among patients with Type 1 diabetes, TCRB CDR3s were moderately but significantly shorter in every one of the four CD4+ subsets.

The sequencing sample was made of naive CD4+ T cells from blood. The receptors shown here come from a young man with type 1 diabetes.

This chain uses TRBV30 with TRBJ2-5, with unresolved D. Per the germline V gene, CDR1 is GTSNPN and CDR2 is SVGIG (reference sequence). The CDR3 loop spans 13 amino acids. Trimming pared 4 bases from V and 3 bases from J, leaving 12 bases between. The CDR3 loop is CAWTSIGEETQYF. The CDR3 DNA reads as TGTGCCTGGACTTCGATTGGTGAAGAGACCCAGTACTTC.

V is TRBV28 and J is TRBJ2-1; TRBD2 matches at 8 bases. The CDR3 consists of 14 residues. From germline, CDR1 is MDHEN and CDR2 SYDVKM. The V and J ends lost 5 bases and 6 bases, in that order; junction bases with no gene match: 6. The CDR3: CASSPLAGVNEQFF. CDR3 sequence (DNA): TGTGCCAGCAGTCCTCTAGCGGGTGTCAATGAGCAGTTCTTC. The full variable domain, in which reference TRBV28 and TRBJ2-1 provide the parts outside the CDR3, is DVKVTQSSRYLVKRTGEKVFLECVQDMDHENMFWYRQDPGLGLRLIYFSYDVKMKEKGDIPEGYSVSREKKERFSLILESASTNQTSMYLCASSPLAGVNEQFFGPGTRLTVL.

This clone showed up just a few times. V gene TRBV30 combines with J gene TRBJ2-4; D ambiguous. Germline V CDR1 and CDR2: GTSNPN, SVGIG (reference sequence). V was pared by 4 bases and J by 2 bases, with 12 bases between. The CDR3 contains 14 residues. CDR3 residues: CAWNVGGSKNIQYF. In DNA, the CDR3 is TGTGCCTGGAATGTCGGCGGTTCCAAAAACATTCAGTACTTC.

The chain combines TRBV2 with TRBJ1-1; D unresolved. Germline V gene lookup returns CDR1 SNHLY and CDR2 FYNNEI. This CDR3 has 12 residues. Trimming removed 6 bases from V and 10 bases from J, with 15 bases in between. DNA of the CDR3: TGTGCCAGCAGCCCCCGTTTAAACGTAGCTTTCTTT. Protein: CASSPRLNVAFF. Drawing the rest from reference TRBV2 and TRBJ1-1, the complete variable domain is EPEVTQTPSHQVTQMGQEVILRCVPISNHLYFYWYRQILGQKVEFLVSFYNNEISEKSEIFDDQFSVERPDGSNFTLKIRSTKLEDSAMYFCASSPRLNVAFFGQGTRLTVV.

This clone appeared a few times. A read error may account for a junction end that differs from germline. The chain has TRBV7-2 and TRBJ2-5; possible D gene TRBD1, 6 bases. This CDR3 spans 16 amino acids. The V gene's germline CDR1 is SGHTA and CDR2 FQGNSA. CDR3 nucleotide sequence: TGTGCCAGCAGCCTAGCAGGGGCTGCGAAACAAGAGACCCAGTACTTC. Translated, it gives CASSLAGAAKQETQYF.

This clone was picked up a small number of times. V and J are TRBV7-2 and TRBJ2-4; D ambiguous. Germline V CDR1 and CDR2: SGHTA, FQGNSA. The CDR3 is 13 residues long. Trimming stripped 8 bases from V and 12 bases from J, with 20 bases between. CDR3 in DNA: TGTGCCAGCGTTAACGACGCCTCTCGGCCTCAGTACTTC. Its protein is CASVNDASRPQYF.

This clone has more than one count but fewer than ten. The chain is built from TRBV30 and TRBJ1-5, with D possibly TRBD1 on 5 matching bases. CDR1 is GTSNPN, CDR2 SVGIG, per germline (reference sequence). The ends were cut back, 2 bases at V and 3 bases at J, with 14 bases in the middle. The CDR3 is 15 residues long. CDR3 loop: CAWSPGKFANQPQHF. CDR3 in DNA: TGTGCCTGGAGTCCAGGGAAATTCGCCAATCAGCCCCAGCATTTT.

The chain links TRBV15 to TRBJ1-1; unclear D gene. CDR1 and CDR2 (germline): LNHNV, YYDKDF (reference sequence). The CDR3 is 15 residues long. V was clipped by 5 bases and J by 0 bases, with 13 bases between them. The CDR3 protein is CATSLPNVMNTEAFF. The CDR3 DNA reads as TGTGCCACCAGCTTGCCGAACGTAATGAACACTGAAGCTTTCTTT.

In its sample, this clone was seen a few times. Other DNA sequences from this sample encode an identical CDR3 as well. The genes are TRBV9 and TRBJ1-1; D uncertain. This CDR3 has 14 amino acids. Germline V lookup: CDR1 SGDLS, CDR2 YYNGEE. V was shortened by 0 bases and J by 1 base, with 7 bases between the two germline ends. DNA of the CDR3: TGTGCCAGCAGCGTAGAAGTGGGGAACACTGAAGCTTTCTTT. It translates to CASSVEVGNTEAFF.

The chain employs TRBV9 and TRBJ2-7; 14 bases match TRBD2. Germline CDR1 and CDR2: SGDLS and YYNGEE. The CDR3 spans 15 residues. The V gene end was trimmed by 4 bases and the J gene end by 2 bases; junction bases not matched to a gene: 2. The CDR3 bases are TGTGCCAGCAGCATGGGACTAGCGGGGGCCTACGAGCAGTACTTC. It translates to CASSMGLAGAYEQYF.

This clone was observed a few times. The chain is built from TRBV10-3 and TRBJ2-1; D not certain. The CDR3 extends over 15 amino acids. Germline CDR1 ENHRY, CDR2 SYGVKD. Trimming left V 3 bases short and J 1 base short, with 10 bases between. The CDR3 DNA is TGTGCCATCAGTGATGGGGTCAGTTCCTACAATGAGCAGTTCTTC. Translated, it gives CAISDGVSSYNEQFF.

The chain uses TRBV2 and TRBJ2-7; TRBD1 agrees at 10 bases. Germline values: CDR1 SNHLY, CDR2 FYNNEI. V lost 4 bases to trimming and J lost 2 bases; unmatched junction nucleotides: 5. The CDR3 loop spans 15 amino acids. The CDR3 region is CASSVDGTGAYEQYF. The CDR3 bases are TGTGCCAGCAGTGTTGACGGGACAGGGGCCTACGAGCAGTACTTC.

This clone came up a few times. The CDR3 DNA is TGTGCCTGGAGCCCAGACTTGGCTGGCACAGATACGCAGTATTTT. It yields the protein CAWSPDLAGTDTQYF. The chain employs TRBV30 and TRBJ2-3; no definite D call. This CDR3 comprises 15 residues. The germline CDR1 and CDR2 sequences are GTSNPN and SVGIG (reference sequence). V was clipped by 3 bases and J by 1 base, with 14 bases between them.

This chain links TRBV29-1 with TRBJ1-3; no firm D call. Germline lookup yields CDR1 SQVTM and CDR2 ANQGSEA. The V end lost 3 bases, the J end lost 0 bases, and 9 bases lay between the germline ends. This CDR3 comprises 14 residues. The CDR3 sequence is CSVDYAGSGNTIYF. The CDR3 nucleotides are TGCAGCGTTGATTACGCAGGCTCTGGAAACACCATATATTTT. The full variable domain, completed using reference TRBV29-1 and TRBJ1-3, is SAVISQKPSRDICQRGTSLTIQCQVDSQVTMMFWYRQQPGQSLTLIATANQGSEATYESGFVIDKFPISRPNLTFSTLTVSNMSPEDSSIYLCSVDYAGSGNTIYFGEGSWLTVV.

The table lists this clone with a few counts. The gene calls are TRBV7-9 and TRBJ2-1; D ambiguous. This CDR3 comprises 13 residues. The germline V gene encodes CDR1 SEHNR and CDR2 FQNEAQ (reference sequence). V shed 1 base and J shed 5 bases, with 6 bases lying between them. CDR3: CASSLERNNEQFF. As DNA, the CDR3 is TGTGCCAGCAGCTTAGAACGGAACAATGAGCAGTTCTTC.

This clone has a handful of counts. The V gene is TRBV29-1, the J gene TRBJ1-2; D is perhaps TRBD1 (6 bases). V gave up 7 bases and J gave up 9 bases, with 12 bases separating them. CDR3 length: 10 amino acids. Germline assignment: CDR1 SQVTM and CDR2 ANQGSEA. The CDR3 loop is CSGVQGSYTF. The CDR3 DNA sequence: TGCAGCGGTGTGCAGGGGAGCTACACCTTC.

The chain couples TRBV30 to TRBJ1-2, with TRBD1 identical over 9 bases. The CDR3 is 16 amino acids. With V trimmed by 5 bases and J by 0 bases, 10 bases remained unmatched. From germline, CDR1 is GTSNPN and CDR2 SVGIG (reference sequence). The CDR3 nucleotides read TGTGCCTGGGCCCCGAGGACAGGGGTAGCTAACTATGGCTACACCTTC. Protein sequence: CAWAPRTGVANYGYTF.

The gene calls are TRBV7-9 and TRBJ2-7, with 14 bases matching TRBD2. The trim removed 4 bases at V and 6 bases at J, leaving 8 bases unmatched. CDR1 and CDR2 (germline): SEHNR, FQNEAQ (reference sequence). This CDR3 has 16 residues. The CDR3 DNA reads as TGTGCCAGCAGCTCTAAGACTAGCGGGAGGGCCAGCGAGCAGTACTTC. Protein: CASSSKTSGRASEQYF. Looking up the rest from reference TRBV7-9 and TRBJ2-7 gives the full variable domain: DTGVSQNPRHKITKRGQNVTFRCDPISEHNRLYWYRQTLGQGPEFLTYFQNEAQLEKSRLLSDRFSAERPKGSFSTLEIQRTEQGDSAMYLCASSSKTSGRASEQYFGPGTRLTVT.

This rearrangement joins TRBV29-1 to TRBJ1-1; 9 nucleotides align to TRBD1. J gave up 1 base and V 1 base, and 4 bases lay outside the gene matches. CDR1 and CDR2 (germline): SQVTM, ANQGSEA. The CDR3 is made up of 15 amino acids. The CDR3 DNA sequence: TGCAGCGTTGAAGGAGGGACAGGGCCGAACACTGAAGCTTTCTTT. Encoded protein: CSVEGGTGPNTEAFF.

This clone was counted a few times. V and J are TRBV5-1 and TRBJ2-3, with D hard to call. Germline CDR1 is SGHRS and CDR2 is YFSETQ. The CDR3 runs to 15 residues. V was pared by 0 bases and J by 2 bases, with 10 bases between. The CDR3 DNA reads as TGCGCCAGCAGCTTGGCCGTGTCCGTCACAGATACGCAGTATTTT. As protein: CASSLAVSVTDTQYF.

CDR3 in amino acids: CASSLGTEYNEQFF. The DNA of the CDR3 is TGCGCCAGCAGCTTGGGGACAGAGTACAATGAGCAGTTCTTC. This sequence joins TRBV5-1 and TRBJ2-1; the D gene is possibly TRBD1 (6 bases). This CDR3 spans 14 amino acids. V shed 0 bases and J shed 4 bases, with 8 bases lying between them. Germline-derived CDR1 and CDR2 are SGHRS and YFSETQ.

This clone was counted only a few times. J is TRBJ2-5 and V is TRBV5-6; maybe TRBD2 (5 bases). The CDR3 is made up of 15 amino acids. V was shortened by 0 bases and J by 1 base, with 10 bases between the two germline ends. Germline lookup yields CDR1 SGHDT and CDR2 YYEEEE. CDR3 sequence: CASSLGGLAQETQYF. Written as DNA, the CDR3 is TGTGCCAGCAGCTTGGGCGGGTTGGCCCAAGAGACCCAGTACTTC.

The chain carries TRBV7-2 and TRBJ2-1; 11 positions match TRBD2. CDR1 and CDR2 from the germline V gene are SGHTA and FQGNSA. CDR3 length: 13 amino acids. The J segment lost 8 bases and the V segment lost 8 bases, leaving 5 bases of the junction unmatched. CDR3 region: CASRSGRADEQFF. The CDR3 DNA reads as TGTGCCAGCCGTAGCGGGAGGGCCGATGAGCAGTTCTTC.

The chain couples TRBV23-1 to TRBJ2-1; the match to TRBD2 covers 13 bases. TRBV23-1 qualifies as an ORF whose function is uncertain. The CDR3 has 16 residues. The ends lost 4 bases at V and 7 bases at J; junction bases unmatched: 7. CDR3 in amino acids: CASSPGLAGDRNEQFF. The CDR3 nucleotides are TGCGCCAGCAGTCCAGGACTAGCGGGAGATCGAAATGAGCAGTTCTTC.

This clone appeared a few times. The chain couples TRBV30 to TRBJ1-1; TRBD1 might be the D (5 bases). The germline V gene has CDR1 GTSNPN and CDR2 SVGIG (reference sequence). CDR3 size: 13 residues. Trimming removed 0 bases from V and 11 bases from J, with 16 bases in between. The CDR3 DNA is TGTGCCTGGAGTGTAAACTCGCAGGGCAATGCTTTCTTT. Its translation is CAWSVNSQGNAFF.

This clone showed up just a few times. The chain carries TRBV5-6 and TRBJ2-2; unclear D gene. Germline loops: CDR1 SGHDT, CDR2 YYEEEE. CDR3 length: 13 amino acids. V was shortened by 1 base and J by 6 bases, with 7 bases between the two germline ends. DNA of the CDR3: TGTGCCAGCAGCTTGATCCTCGCCGGGGAGCTGTTTTTT. Translated, it gives CASSLILAGELFF.

This chain connects TRBV18 to TRBJ2-5; D is uncertain. V was clipped by 4 bases and J by 2 bases, with 17 bases between them. The CDR3 has 16 amino acids. The V gene's germline CDR1 is KGHSH and CDR2 LQKENI. The CDR3 spells CASSLLVQAHQETQYF. The CDR3 coding sequence is TGTGCCAGCTCACTCCTGGTTCAGGCCCATCAAGAGACCCAGTACTTC.